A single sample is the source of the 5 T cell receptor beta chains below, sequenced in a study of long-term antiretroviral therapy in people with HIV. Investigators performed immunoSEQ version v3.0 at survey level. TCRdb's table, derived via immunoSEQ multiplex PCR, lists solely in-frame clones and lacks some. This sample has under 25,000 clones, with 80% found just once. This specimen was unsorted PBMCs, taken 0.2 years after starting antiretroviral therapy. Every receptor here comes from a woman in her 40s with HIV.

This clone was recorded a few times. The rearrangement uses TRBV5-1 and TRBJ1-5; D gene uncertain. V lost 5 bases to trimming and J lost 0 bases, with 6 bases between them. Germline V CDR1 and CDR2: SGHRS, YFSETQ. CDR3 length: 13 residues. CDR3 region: CASRGDSNQPQHF. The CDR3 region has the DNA TGCGCCAGCAGGGGCGATAGCAATCAGCCCCAGCATTTT.

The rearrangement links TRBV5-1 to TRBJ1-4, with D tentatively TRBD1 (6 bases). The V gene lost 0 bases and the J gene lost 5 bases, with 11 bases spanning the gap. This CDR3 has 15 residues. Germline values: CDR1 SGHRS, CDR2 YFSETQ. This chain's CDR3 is CASSLEGQDNEKLFF. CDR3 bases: TGCGCCAGCAGCTTGGAGGGACAAGACAATGAAAAACTGTTTTTT.

The CDR3 reads CASSTGTGELFF. CDR3 nucleotide sequence: TGTGCCAGCAGTACCGGAACCGGGGAGCTGTTTTTT. The chain has TRBV6-5 and TRBJ2-2; D is unclear. Looked up from germline, CDR1 is MNHEY and CDR2 is SVGAGI. Trimming stripped 5 bases from V and 5 bases from J, with 6 bases between. The CDR3 is made up of 12 amino acids.

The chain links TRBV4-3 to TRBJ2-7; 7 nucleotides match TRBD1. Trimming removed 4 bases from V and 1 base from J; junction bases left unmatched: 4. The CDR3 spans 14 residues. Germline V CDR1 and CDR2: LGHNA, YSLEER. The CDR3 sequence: CASSRGQHSYEQYF. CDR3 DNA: TGCGCCAGCAGCCGGGGACAGCATTCCTACGAGCAGTACTTC.

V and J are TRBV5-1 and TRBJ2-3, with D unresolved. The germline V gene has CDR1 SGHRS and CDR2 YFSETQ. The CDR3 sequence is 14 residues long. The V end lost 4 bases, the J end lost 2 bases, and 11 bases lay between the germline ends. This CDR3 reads CASSPESYTDTQYF. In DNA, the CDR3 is TGCGCCAGCAGCCCGGAGAGTTACACAGATACGCAGTATTTT.